The rows below give T cell receptor beta chains drawn from one sample of a study of T cells in Graves' hyperthyroidism and ophthalmopathy. One entry per CDR3 protein results from TCRdb running MiXCR on the multiplex PCR reads. Altogether about 98,000 distinct CDR3 sequences are present, 40% being singletons, with the ten largest covering around 9.6%. The source material was peripheral blood or thyroid tissue (not recorded which). Receptors were obtained from a young woman with Graves' hyperthyroidism. Both conserved end residues are part of each CDR3. A D gene is named only where the DNA matches it firmly. The size of a clone is reported for some rows only, either as once, few or many, or as a class for expanded clones.

size | J | V | D | DNA | CDR3
many | TRBJ2-7 | TRBV9 | . | TGTGCCAGCAGCGTTGAGCCATGGGCAGTAGACTACGAGCAGTACTTC | CASSVEPWAVDYEQYF
many | TRBJ2-7 | TRBV20-1 | . | TGCAGTGCTAGAGTTGCTAGCGAGCAGTACTTC | CSARVASEQYF
. | TRBJ1-5 | TRBV15 | TRBD1 | TGTGCCACCAACTCCAGGGGGGGGGGGATGAATCAGCCCCAGCATTTT | CATNSRGGGMNQPQHF
. | TRBJ1-4 | TRBV25-1 | . | TGTGCCAGCAGAGGGTGGGGGGTACGCAAAGCTAATGAAAAACTGTTTTTT | CASRGWGVRKANEKLFF
. | TRBJ1-1 | TRBV2 | . | TGTGCTGCACAGGGTGCGGACACTGAAGCTTTCTTT | CAAQGADTEAFF
many | TRBJ2-2 | TRBV7-3 | . | TGTGCCAGCAGCTTACTGGGGTCCGGGGAGCTGTTTTTT | CASSLLGSGELFF
. | TRBJ1-4 | TRBV20-1 | . | TGCAGTGCTAGAGCCTACAGGGCTGGCAACGGCGGGGGCAGTAATGAAAAACTGTTTTTT | CSARAYRAGNGGGSNEKLFF
many | TRBJ2-5 | TRBV5-1 | TRBD2 | TGCGCCAGCAGCTTGTCTGGGACTAGCGGAACGGAGACCCAGTACTTC | CASSLSGTSGTETQYF
. | TRBJ2-5 | TRBV7-3 | TRBD1 | TGCGCCAGCAGCTCCGGGACAGCGGAGCAAGGGACCCAGTACTTC | CASSSGTAEQGTQYF
. | TRBJ2-7 | TRBV7-2 | . | TGTGCCAGCAGTCCCACCCGGACCGAGTACTACGAGCAGTACTTC | CASSPTRTEYYEQYF
few | TRBJ2-5 | TRBV20-1 | . | TGCAGTGCTTCTGGGACGGGCTGGGGATGGCCCCAGTACTTC | CSASGTGWGWPQYF
. | TRBJ2-5 | TRBV6-1 | TRBD1 | TGTGCCAGCAGTGGGACAGGGGAGGAGACCCAGTACTTC | CASSGTGEETQYF
many | TRBJ1-1 | TRBV19 | . | TGTGCCAGTAGTCCGCGGACATCAGAAGCTTTACAAGCTTTCTTT | CASSPRTSEALQAFF
. | TRBJ1-5 | TRBV25-1 | . | TGTGCTAGAGTCCGGGTCCGAAATCAGCCCCAGCATTTT | CARVRVRNQPQHF
. | TRBJ2-2 | TRBV28 | TRBD1 | TGTGCCAGCAGCTATGGACAGGGGGAAGCCGGGGAGCTGTTTTTT | CASSYGQGEAGELFF
many | TRBJ2-7 | TRBV12-3/TRBV12-4 | . | TGTGCCAGCAGCTGGGGCTCCGGGAGCTCCTACGAGCAGTACTTC | CASSWGSGSSYEQYF
many | TRBJ1-2 | TRBV5-8 | TRBD1 | TGTGCCAGCAGCCGACAGGGGATATATGGCTACACCTTC | CASSRQGIYGYTF
. | TRBJ1-5 | TRBV9 | . | TGTGCCAGCAGCGTAGGGGGCGCAGAGAATCAGCCCCAGCATTTT | CASSVGGAENQPQHF
. | TRBJ1-1 | TRBV20-1 | . | TGCAGTGCTCCAGACACCCTCGCGTTGTCCGCTTTCTTT | CSAPDTLALSAFF
. | TRBJ2-2 | TRBV27 | . | TGTGCCAGCACTACGTGGGGAATCCATGGGACCGGGGAGCTGTTTTTT | CASTTWGIHGTGELFF
few | TRBJ2-7 | TRBV28 | . | TGTGCCAGCAGTTTGCGGGGTACAACGAGGGGGTCCTACGAGCAGTACTTC | CASSLRGTTRGSYEQYF
many | TRBJ2-2 | TRBV12-3/TRBV12-4 | TRBD1 | TGTGCCAGCAGTTTTGGGACAGTGAACACCGGGGAGCTGTTTTTT | CASSFGTVNTGELFF
once | TRBJ2-7 | TRBV20-1 | TRBD2 | TGCAGTGCTAGCGTCCTGTGGGAGGGCCACGAGCAGTACTTC | CSASVLWEGHEQYF
many | TRBJ2-5 | TRBV3-1 | . | TGTGCCAGCAGCCAAGCAATTGGATGGGACCGGGAGACCCAGTACTTC | CASSQAIGWDRETQYF
many | TRBJ2-3 | TRBV7-3 | TRBD2 | TGTGCCAGCAGCTTGACTAGCGGGAGCACAGATACGCAGTATTTT | CASSLTSGSTDTQYF
. | TRBJ2-5 | TRBV7-9 | TRBD2 | TGTGCCAGCAGCTCCGGGACTAGCGGGATCCAAGAGACCCAGTACTTC | CASSSGTSGIQETQYF
many | TRBJ1-5 | TRBV20-1 | . | TGCAGTGCTAGAGATAGCCCACAGATGAATCAGCCCCAGCATTTT | CSARDSPQMNQPQHF
many | TRBJ2-7 | TRBV20-1 | . | TGCAGTGCTACCGGGACCTACGAGCAGTACTTC | CSATGTYEQYF
. | TRBJ1-5 | TRBV7-3 | TRBD1 | TGTGCCAGCAGCTTAACAGGGGGCTATGGCAATCAGCCCCAGCATTTT | CASSLTGGYGNQPQHF
many | TRBJ1-2 | TRBV7-9 | . | TGTGCCAGCAGCCTCCGGCCCAACTTCTATGGCTACACCTTC | CASSLRPNFYGYTF
many | TRBJ1-1 | TRBV19 | . | TGTGCCACTCCCCTGAGGGGGACGCAGAACACTGAAGCTTTCTTT | CATPLRGTQNTEAFF
many | TRBJ2-7 | TRBV6-6 | TRBD1 | TGTGCCAGCAATAGACCGGGACAGGGTACCTACGAGCAGTACTTC | CASNRPGQGTYEQYF
many | TRBJ1-6 | TRBV12-3/TRBV12-4 | . | TGTGCCAGCAGGGGGGGCGTGGATTCACCCCTCCACTTT | CASRGGVDSPLHF
many | TRBJ1-1 | TRBV25-1 | . | TGTGCCAGCAGTGAATTGGGGGGAGACACTGAAGCTTTCTTT | CASSELGGDTEAFF
. | TRBJ2-3 | TRBV12-3/TRBV12-4 | TRBD2 | TGTGCCAGCAGTTCCAAGATGACTAGCGGGAGGGCCTTGGATACGCAGTATTTT | CASSSKMTSGRALDTQYF
few | TRBJ1-1 | TRBV25-1 | . | TGTGCCAGCAGTGCCGGGACAAACCCTGAAGCTTTCTTT | CASSAGTNPEAFF
many | TRBJ2-3 | TRBV6-5 | . | TGTGCCAGCTCTTGGGCAGATACGCAGTATTTT | CASSWADTQYF
. | TRBJ2-5 | TRBV7-9 | TRBD1 | TGTGCCAGCAGAGGGACAGAGGCCCAGTACTTC | CASRGTEAQYF
. | TRBJ1-4 | TRBV15 | . | TGTGCCACCAGCAGAGTCGGGGGCCGGGAAAAACTGTTTTTT | CATSRVGGREKLFF
many | TRBJ2-7 | TRBV5-1 | TRBD2 | TGCGCCAGCAGCTTGTGGGGGACTAGCGGGAGAGGCGGAAGCTACGAGCAGTACTTC | CASSLWGTSGRGGSYEQYF
. | TRBJ2-2 | TRBV10-2 | . | TGCGCCAGCGGGGGTCTGCGGAACACCGGGGAGCTGTTTTTT | CASGGLRNTGELFF
many | TRBJ2-7 | TRBV7-9 | . | TGTGCCAGCAGCTTAGGGACAGCACACGGTCGCGAGCAGTACTTC | CASSLGTAHGREQYF
many | TRBJ2-7 | TRBV2 | . | TGTGCCAGCATTTCAGGGGATGGTGAAGCTTCCCACGAGCAGTACTTC | CASISGDGEASHEQYF
. | TRBJ1-5 | TRBV7-2 | . | TGTGCCAGCAGCTTAGGCTGGGGGGGCGCTGGACAGCCCCAGCATTTT | CASSLGWGGAGQPQHF
many | TRBJ2-7 | TRBV6-5 | . | TGTGCCAGCAGTTATAATGTGTACGAGCAGTACTTC | CASSYNVYEQYF
few | TRBJ1-1 | TRBV9 | . | TGTGCCAGCAGCGTAGCCCTCCGTACTGAAGCTTTCTTT | CASSVALRTEAFF
many | TRBJ1-1 | TRBV5-5 | . | TGTGCCAGCAGCTTGGAGGAGGGTGAAGCTTTCTTT | CASSLEEGEAFF
. | TRBJ1-2 | TRBV10-3 | . | TGTGCCTACCGGGGGCAGCTCTATGGCTACACCTTC | CAYRGQLYGYTF
many | TRBJ2-5 | TRBV9 | . | TGTGCCAGCAGCGTAGGATTCGGCGAGACCCAGTACTTC | CASSVGFGETQYF
medium-sized | TRBJ2-7 | TRBV10-3 | . | TGTGCCATCAGCCGCTTGGGGAGACAGCGGTACTACGAGCAGTACTTC | CAISRLGRQRYYEQYF